Below, 28 T cell receptor beta chains from the same sample are listed, as sequenced in a study of T cells after yellow fever vaccination. Using its own MiXCR run on the 5' RACE reads, TCRdb lists one record per CDR3 protein. The repertoire holds a few hundred thousand distinct CDR3 sequences, with around 7% as singletons. Source: PBMCs, taken roughly 47 days after the first yellow fever vaccination. All receptors come from a man aged 18 to 30 who received the YFV17D yellow fever vaccine.

The chain has TRBV14 and TRBJ2-3; the D is unclear. V gave up 0 bases and J gave up 0 bases, with 4 bases separating them. From germline, CDR1 is SGHDN and CDR2 FVKESK. This CDR3 is 14 amino acids long. This CDR3 is CASSQDASTDTQYF. CDR3 DNA: TGTGCCAGCAGCCAAGATGCCAGCACAGATACGCAGTATTTT.

This clonotype was picked up a small number of times. The genes are TRBV29-1 and TRBJ1-4; tentatively, D is TRBD1 (5 bases). Germline CDR1 reads SQVTM; CDR2 reads ANQGSEA. Trimming stripped 6 bases from V and 6 bases from J, with 20 bases between. The CDR3 runs 15 residues. CDR3: CSVILRGFGDEKLFF. DNA for the CDR3: TGCAGCGTCATCCTCCGGGGGTTTGGGGATGAAAAACTGTTTTTT.

This clonotype was counted a few times. The V call is TRBV6-5, the J call TRBJ2-1; D remains ambiguous. The CDR3 consists of 13 residues. V was pared by 2 bases and J by 7 bases, with 9 bases between. Germline V gene sequence: CDR1 MNHEY, CDR2 SVGAGI. This chain's CDR3 is CASSYVAENEQFF. Here the CDR3 DNA reads TGTGCCAGCAGTTACGTCGCGGAGAATGAGCAGTTCTTC.

This clonotype was detected many times. V usage is TRBV7-2 and J usage is TRBJ2-5; 8 bases are a match to TRBD2. Trimming removed 1 base from V and 6 bases from J; junction bases left unmatched: 7. CDR1 SGHTA and CDR2 FQGNSA come from the germline V gene. The CDR3 consists of 15 residues. CDR3 protein: CASSLGGGTPKTQYF. CDR3 coding DNA: TGTGCCAGCAGCTTAGGCGGGGGGACTCCCAAGACCCAGTACTTC.

This rearrangement joins TRBV19 to TRBJ2-1, with 8 positions matching TRBD1. J gave up 7 bases and V 10 bases, and 12 bases lay outside the gene matches. This CDR3 has 14 amino acids. CDR1 and CDR2 (germline): LNHDA, SQIVND (reference sequence). The CDR3 DNA reads as TGTGCCACCGCAGACAGGGGCCGCACTAATGAGCAGTTCTTC. This encodes CATADRGRTNEQFF.

This clonotype came up a few times. This chain links TRBV28 with TRBJ2-7; TRBD2 aligns across 8 bases. Per the germline V gene, CDR1 is MDHEN and CDR2 is SYDVKM. The CDR3 runs to 11 residues. CDR3 coding DNA: TGTGCGGCGGGGGGCCTCTGGGAGCAGTACTTC. Translation: CAAGGLWEQYF.

This clonotype was observed at least ten times. The J gene is TRBJ2-2, the V gene TRBV12-3 or TRBV12-4; 10 bases agree with TRBD1. Trimming cost V 7 bases and J 7 bases; bases outside gene matches: 15. CDR3 length equals 17 residues. CDR3 DNA: TGTGCCAGCATGGAATTGGCGGGACAGGGGTCTTTCGGGGAGCTGTTTTTT. Translated: CASMELAGQGSFGELFF.

This sequence joins TRBV30 and TRBJ1-5; D is undetermined. Trimming left V 5 bases short and J 5 bases short, with 13 bases between. Germline CDR1 reads GTSNPN; CDR2 reads SVGIG (reference sequence). The CDR3 is 13 residues long. The CDR3 DNA sequence: TGTGCCTGGTCACAATTCGAATATCAGCCCCAGCATTTT. This sequence encodes CAWSQFEYQPQHF.

This clonotype was observed a handful of times. CDR3 bases: TGTGCCAGCTCACCCACAGGGACTGACAATGAGCAGTTCTTC. It yields the protein CASSPTGTDNEQFF. The gene calls are TRBV18 and TRBJ2-1, with D perhaps assigned TRBD1 or TRBD2 (6 bases each). The CDR3 contains 14 residues. Germline V gene data show CDR1 as KGHSH and CDR2 as LQKENI. Trimming stripped 3 bases from V and 5 bases from J, with 11 bases between.

This clonotype turned up a few times. The CDR3 DNA reads as TGTGCCAGCAGTCCTATGGGGGACTCTGGAAACACCATATATTTT. This encodes CASSPMGDSGNTIYF. V gene TRBV6-1 combines with J gene TRBJ1-3; weak D call: TRBD1 (5 bases). Deletions cut 5 bases from V and 0 bases from J, with 11 bases between. Germline V gene sequence: CDR1 MNHNS, CDR2 SASEGT. There are 15 residues in the CDR3.

This clonotype has at least ten counts. The chain is built from TRBV5-1 and TRBJ2-1; 9 nucleotides agree with TRBD2. The V and J ends lost 0 bases and 8 bases, in that order; junction bases with no gene match: 9. The CDR3 is 16 amino acids. CDR1 and CDR2 (germline): SGHRS, YFSETQ. CDR3 DNA: TGCGCCAGCAGCTTGGCCTCGTTAGCGGGGGTTTATGAGCAGTTCTTC. Translation: CASSLASLAGVYEQFF.

V usage is TRBV29-1 and J usage is TRBJ1-1; the D gene is possibly TRBD1 (5 bases). V was clipped by 3 bases and J by 0 bases, with 8 bases between them. This CDR3 is 13 amino acids long. Germline assignment: CDR1 SQVTM and CDR2 ANQGSEA. Here the CDR3 reads CSVDKGLNTEAFF. CDR3 nucleotides: TGCAGCGTTGATAAGGGGTTGAACACTGAAGCTTTCTTT.

This clonotype occurred many times. This CDR3 is CASRHYGRGRTEAFF. Here the CDR3 DNA reads TGCGCCAGCAGACACTACGGGAGAGGGAGGACTGAAGCTTTCTTT. V is TRBV5-1 and J is TRBJ1-1; D is uncertain. This CDR3 contains 15 residues. Germline lookup yields CDR1 SGHRS and CDR2 YFSETQ. V lost 5 bases and J lost 5, with 19 bases in between. The full variable domain, with the rest looked up from reference TRBV5-1 and TRBJ1-1, is KAGVTQTPRYLIKTRGQQVTLSCSPISGHRSVSWYQQTPGQGLQFLFEYFSETQRNKGNFPGRFSGRQFSNSRSEMNVSTLELGDSALYLCASRHYGRGRTEAFFGQGTRLTVV.

The table lists this clonotype with a few counts. The chain has TRBV5-1 and TRBJ2-3, with D perhaps assigned TRBD1 or TRBD2 (6 bases each). The CDR3 has 13 residues. Trimming removed 4 bases at V and 8 bases at J, with 14 bases between. Germline assignment: CDR1 SGHRS and CDR2 YFSETQ. The CDR3 protein is CASSVNREATQYF. In nucleotides, the CDR3 is TGCGCCAGCAGCGTAAACAGGGAGGCTACGCAGTATTTT.

In its sample, this clonotype was seen a few times. The chain uses TRBV2 and TRBJ1-1; D remains unclear. The CDR3 runs to 13 residues. The ends were cut back, 6 bases at V and 0 bases at J, with 8 bases in the middle. Per the germline V gene, CDR1 is SNHLY and CDR2 is FYNNEI. As DNA, the CDR3 is TGTGCCAGCAGCGGGGAGGTGAACACTGAAGCTTTCTTT. This translates into CASSGEVNTEAFF.

This chain uses TRBV20-1 with TRBJ2-5; maybe TRBD2 (5 bases). V lost 6 bases, J lost 4 bases, and 15 bases lay in between. In germline, CDR1 is DFQATT, CDR2 SNEGSKA (reference sequence). CDR3 length: 13 residues. Here the CDR3 DNA reads TGCAGTGCGCCTGGACGGGGTATAGAGACCCAGTACTTC. Translation gives CSAPGRGIETQYF.

This chain uses TRBV7-6 with TRBJ2-5; D ambiguous. Germline assignment: CDR1 SGHVS and CDR2 FNYEAQ. The CDR3 spans 14 residues. Deletions cut 1 base from V and 0 bases from J, with 6 bases between. This chain's CDR3 is CASSLVWDQETQYF. The CDR3 DNA sequence: TGTGCCAGCAGCTTAGTTTGGGACCAAGAGACCCAGTACTTC.

V is TRBV5-4 and J is TRBJ2-3, with a weak D call TRBD1 (5 bases). V was shortened by 5 bases and J by 2 bases, with 12 bases between the two germline ends. Germline values: CDR1 SGHNT, CDR2 YYREEE (reference sequence). CDR3 length equals 14 residues. In nucleotides, the CDR3 is TGTGCCAGCAGTTTAGGACACACCACAGATACGCAGTATTTT. Protein: CASSLGHTTDTQYF.

This clonotype was detected only a few times. V is TRBV20-1 and J is TRBJ2-1; D gene unclear. Germline CDR1 is DFQATT and CDR2 is SNEGSKA (reference sequence). The CDR3 runs to 12 residues. The V and J ends lost 0 bases and 7 bases respectively, with 7 bases between them. CDR3 DNA sequence: TGCAGTGCTAGAGACCCACGGAATGAGCAGTTCTTC. Protein: CSARDPRNEQFF.

Ten or more counts support this clonotype. The rearrangement links TRBV20-1 to TRBJ1-3; 7 bases match TRBD1. Trimming cost V 3 bases and J 3 bases; bases outside gene matches: 20. CDR3 length equals 19 residues. Germline V CDR1 and CDR2: DFQATT, SNEGSKA (reference sequence). CDR3 DNA: TGCAGTGCTAGGGCTTGGGGAGGGGGCGGTAGAATAGATGGAAACACCATATATTTT. Translation gives CSARAWGGGGRIDGNTIYF.

This clonotype was recorded many times. V and J are TRBV5-1 and TRBJ1-1; D is unresolved. The CDR3 length is 15 residues. Trimming took off 0 bases at V and 4 bases at J, with 13 bases between the two ends. Germline V CDR1 and CDR2: SGHRS, YFSETQ. CDR3 nucleotide sequence: TGCGCCAGCAGCTTGGCCGCGGGCCGAGGCACTGAAGCTTTCTTT. Its translation: CASSLAAGRGTEAFF.

This clonotype came up a few times. V is TRBV4-2 and J is TRBJ2-2; D not resolved. V lost 3 bases and J lost 4, with 24 bases in between. Germline values: CDR1 LGHNA, CDR2 YNFKEQ. This CDR3 is built from 19 residues. The DNA for the CDR3 is TGTGCCAGCAGCCAGTATGCCCCCACGGGCGAAGATTCCACCGGGGAGCTGTTTTTT. Its protein product is CASSQYAPTGEDSTGELFF.

The V call is TRBV9, the J call TRBJ2-7; D is possibly TRBD2 (5 bases). CDR3 length: 14 residues. Deletions cut 4 bases from V and 8 bases from J, with 19 bases between. The V gene's germline CDR1 is SGDLS and CDR2 YYNGEE. The CDR3 reads CASSPYEEGIQQYF. The CDR3 nucleotides read TGTGCCAGCAGCCCCTACGAAGAGGGAATACAGCAGTACTTC. Drawing the rest from reference TRBV9 and TRBJ2-7, the complete variable domain is DSGVTQTPKHLITATGQRVTLRCSPRSGDLSVYWYQQSLDQGLQFLIQYYNGEERAKGNILERFSAQQFPDLHSELNLSSLELGDSALYFCASSPYEEGIQQYFGPGTRLTVT.

In this sample, this clonotype turned up many times. The V call is TRBV12-3 or TRBV12-4, the J call TRBJ1-1, with D perhaps TRBD1 (5 bases). V was trimmed by 2 bases and J by 6 bases, leaving 13 bases between them. This CDR3 spans 14 amino acids. CDR3 DNA: TGTGCCAGCAGTTTATTCCCGGGGGACGCTGAAGCTTTCTTT. Translated: CASSLFPGDAEAFF.

This clonotype was counted between two and nine times. The gene calls are TRBV19 and TRBJ2-3; TRBD1 agrees at 7 bases. J gave up 6 bases and V 6 bases, and 15 bases lay outside the gene matches. Per the germline V gene, CDR1 is LNHDA and CDR2 is SQIVND (reference sequence). The length of the CDR3 is 16 residues. The DNA for the CDR3 is TGTGCCAGTAGACCGACAGGGATAGCTTCGGGGGATACGCAGTATTTT. Translated: CASRPTGIASGDTQYF.

This clonotype was counted only a few times. The V call is TRBV5-1, the J call TRBJ2-3; the match to TRBD2 covers 12 bases. The J segment lost 3 bases and the V segment lost 7 bases, leaving 3 bases of the junction unmatched. CDR1 is SGHRS and CDR2 is YFSETQ in the germline V gene. This CDR3 contains 14 residues. The CDR3: CASATSGGTDTQYF. CDR3 nucleotide sequence: TGCGCCAGCGCCACTAGCGGGGGGACAGATACGCAGTATTTT.

V is TRBV7-2 and J is TRBJ1-5; 10 bases are a match to TRBD1. This CDR3 is built from 16 residues. Germline V gene sequence: CDR1 SGHTA, CDR2 FQGNSA. Losses at the gene ends were 5 bases for V and 6 bases for J; bases not matched to a gene: 10. This CDR3 reads CASSLQGQGNGQPQHF. In DNA, the CDR3 is TGTGCCAGCAGCCTACAGGGACAGGGGAACGGTCAGCCCCAGCATTTT.

At least ten counts were recorded for this clonotype. The rearrangement links TRBV9 to TRBJ2-1, with D tentatively TRBD2 (6 bases). Germline CDR1 reads SGDLS; CDR2 reads YYNGEE. The CDR3 loop spans 14 amino acids. Between the trimmed V and J ends, which lost 3 bases and 8 bases, there was a span of 15 bases. The CDR3 is CASSAWGTGDEQFF. The CDR3 DNA follows: TGTGCCAGCAGCGCCTGGGGGACGGGAGATGAGCAGTTCTTC.